This T cell receptor (beta chain) was sequenced in a study of T cells expressing NK-cell markers. Overall study context: Sorted T-cell subsets CD3+CD56+NKG2C+, CD3+CD56+NKG2C- and CD3+CD56-NKG2C+ were TCR beta-sequenced. Eight donors were sequenced, seven testing HCMV-seropositive and one testing seronegative. Study conclusions and caveats: Whether the expanded NKG2C+ T cell clones recognized HCMV remained unclear. Top CD8+ clonotypes included the dominant CD3+CD56+NKG2C+ clonotypes in several donors.

Following a re-call of the 5' RACE reads, TCRdb has one entry per CDR3 protein and lacks DNA. In total, the table holds 200,000 to 300,000 distinct CDR3 sequences. CDR1 LGHNT and CDR2 FRNRAP come from the germline V gene. This CDR3 has 15 amino acids. Remarks on this clonotype: Its antigen is still unknown.

The TCR sequence derives from a man aged 18-30 years in good health. The sequenced sample was blood T cells: a sorted CD56 or NKG2C T cell subset, CD4+ or CD8+ T cells, or bulk PBMC T cells (not recorded which). The chain couples TRBV12-5 to TRBJ2-1; the TRBD2 assignment by TCRdb is unverifiable without DNA. This CDR3 reads CASGLGLAGLSEQFF.